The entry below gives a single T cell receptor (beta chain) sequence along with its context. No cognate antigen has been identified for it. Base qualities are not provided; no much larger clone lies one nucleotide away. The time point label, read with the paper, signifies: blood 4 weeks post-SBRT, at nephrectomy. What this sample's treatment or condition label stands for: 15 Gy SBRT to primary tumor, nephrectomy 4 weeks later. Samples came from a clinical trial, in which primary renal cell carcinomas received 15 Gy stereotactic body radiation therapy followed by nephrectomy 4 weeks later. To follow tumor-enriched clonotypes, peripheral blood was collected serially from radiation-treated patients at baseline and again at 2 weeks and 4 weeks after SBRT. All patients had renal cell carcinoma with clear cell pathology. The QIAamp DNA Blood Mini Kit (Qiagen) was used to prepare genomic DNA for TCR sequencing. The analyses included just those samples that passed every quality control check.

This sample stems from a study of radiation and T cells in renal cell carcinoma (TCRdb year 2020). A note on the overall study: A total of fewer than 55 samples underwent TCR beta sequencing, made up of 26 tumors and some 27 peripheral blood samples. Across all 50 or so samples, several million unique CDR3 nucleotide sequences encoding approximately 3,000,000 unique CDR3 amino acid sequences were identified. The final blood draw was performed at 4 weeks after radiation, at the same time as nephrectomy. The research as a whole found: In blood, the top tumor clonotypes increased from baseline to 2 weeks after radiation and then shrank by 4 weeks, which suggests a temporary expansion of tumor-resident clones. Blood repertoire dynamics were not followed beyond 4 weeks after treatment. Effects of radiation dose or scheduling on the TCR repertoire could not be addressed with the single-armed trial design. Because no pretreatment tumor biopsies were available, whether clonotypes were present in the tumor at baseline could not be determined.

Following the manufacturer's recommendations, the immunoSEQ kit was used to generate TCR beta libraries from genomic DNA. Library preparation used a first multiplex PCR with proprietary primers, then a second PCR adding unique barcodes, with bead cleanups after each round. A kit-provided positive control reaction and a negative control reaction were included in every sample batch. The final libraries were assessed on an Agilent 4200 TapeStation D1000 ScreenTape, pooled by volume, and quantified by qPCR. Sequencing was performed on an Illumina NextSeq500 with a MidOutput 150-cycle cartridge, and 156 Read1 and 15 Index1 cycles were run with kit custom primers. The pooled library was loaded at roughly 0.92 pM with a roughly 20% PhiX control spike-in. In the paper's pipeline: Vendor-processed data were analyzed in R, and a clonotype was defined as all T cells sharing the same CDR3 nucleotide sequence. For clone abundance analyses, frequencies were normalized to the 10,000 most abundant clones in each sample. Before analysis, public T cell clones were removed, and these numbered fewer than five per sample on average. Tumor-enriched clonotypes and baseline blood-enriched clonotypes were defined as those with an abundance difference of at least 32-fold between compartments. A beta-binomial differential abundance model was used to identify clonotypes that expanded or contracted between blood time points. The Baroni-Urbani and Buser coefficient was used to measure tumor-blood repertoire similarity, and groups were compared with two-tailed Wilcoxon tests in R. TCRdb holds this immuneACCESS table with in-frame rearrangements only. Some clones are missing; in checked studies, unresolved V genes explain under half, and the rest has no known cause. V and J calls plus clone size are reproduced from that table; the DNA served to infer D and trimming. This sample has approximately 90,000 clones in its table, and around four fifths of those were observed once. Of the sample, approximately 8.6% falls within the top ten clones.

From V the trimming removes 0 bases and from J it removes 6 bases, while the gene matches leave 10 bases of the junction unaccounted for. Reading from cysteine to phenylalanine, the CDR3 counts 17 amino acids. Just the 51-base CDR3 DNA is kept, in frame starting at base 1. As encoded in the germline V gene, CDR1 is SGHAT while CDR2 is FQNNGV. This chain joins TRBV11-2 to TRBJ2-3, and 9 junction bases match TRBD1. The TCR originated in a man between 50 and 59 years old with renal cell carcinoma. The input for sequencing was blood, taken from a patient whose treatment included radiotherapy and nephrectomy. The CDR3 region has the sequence CASSLDSDRGRMDTQYF. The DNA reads TGTGCCAGCAGCTTAGACTCGGACAGGGGTCGAATGGATACGCAGTATTTT.